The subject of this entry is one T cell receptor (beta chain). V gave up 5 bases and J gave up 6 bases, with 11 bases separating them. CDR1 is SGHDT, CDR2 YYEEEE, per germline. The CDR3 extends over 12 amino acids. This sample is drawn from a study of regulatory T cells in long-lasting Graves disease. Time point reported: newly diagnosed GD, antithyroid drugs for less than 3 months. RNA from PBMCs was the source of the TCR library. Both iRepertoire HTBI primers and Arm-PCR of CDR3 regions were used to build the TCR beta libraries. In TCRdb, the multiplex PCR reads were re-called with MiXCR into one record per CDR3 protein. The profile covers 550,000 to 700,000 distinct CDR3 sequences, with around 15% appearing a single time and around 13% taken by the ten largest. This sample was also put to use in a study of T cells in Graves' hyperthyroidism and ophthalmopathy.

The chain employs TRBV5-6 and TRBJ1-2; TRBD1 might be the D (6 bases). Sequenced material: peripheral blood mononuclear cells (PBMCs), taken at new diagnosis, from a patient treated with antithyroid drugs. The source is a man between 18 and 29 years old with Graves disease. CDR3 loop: CASSNRVDGYTF. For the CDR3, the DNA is TGTGCCAGCAGTAACAGGGTAGATGGCTACACCTTC.